The clone carrying this T cell receptor beta chain was seen a handful of times. Its antigen is unknown. Trimming took off 5 bases at V and 0 bases at J, with 11 bases between the two ends. This CDR3 has 15 amino acids. Germline values: CDR1 SNHLY, CDR2 FYNNEI. During its preparation, the TCRbeta library received unique molecular identifiers. Each CDR3 protein is one row after TCRdb ran MiXCR on the PCR reads. The table has around 490,000 distinct CDR3 sequences, 11% seen once. This sample stems from a study of T-cell reconstitution after alpha-beta-depleted transplantation in children. Broader study findings: Newly produced T cells mostly provided counts and TCRbeta diversity after one year, as hyperexpanded clones declined.

The V gene is TRBV2, the J gene TRBJ2-1; D uncertain. The source was PBMCs, mostly from graft donor cells, collected 180 days after TCRalphabeta/CD19-depleted stem cell transplant. The receptor's source is a female patient under 10 years old who had a stem cell transplant for aplastic anemia, so the T cells may come from the graft donor. In nucleotides, the CDR3 is TGTGCCAGCAGTCTAACAGAGAGCTCCTACAATGAGCAGTTCTTC. Encoded protein: CASSLTESSYNEQFF.